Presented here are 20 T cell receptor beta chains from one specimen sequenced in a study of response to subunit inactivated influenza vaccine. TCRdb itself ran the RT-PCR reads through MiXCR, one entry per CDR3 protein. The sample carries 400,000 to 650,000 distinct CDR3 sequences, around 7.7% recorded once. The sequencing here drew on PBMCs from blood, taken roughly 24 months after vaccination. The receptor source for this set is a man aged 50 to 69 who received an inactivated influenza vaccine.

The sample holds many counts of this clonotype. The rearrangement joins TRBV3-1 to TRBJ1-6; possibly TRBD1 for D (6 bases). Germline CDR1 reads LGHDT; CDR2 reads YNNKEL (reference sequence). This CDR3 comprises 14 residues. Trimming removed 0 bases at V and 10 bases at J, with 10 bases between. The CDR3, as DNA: TGTGCCAGCAGCCAAGAACAGGGCGGCTCACCCCTCCACTTT. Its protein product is CASSQEQGGSPLHF.

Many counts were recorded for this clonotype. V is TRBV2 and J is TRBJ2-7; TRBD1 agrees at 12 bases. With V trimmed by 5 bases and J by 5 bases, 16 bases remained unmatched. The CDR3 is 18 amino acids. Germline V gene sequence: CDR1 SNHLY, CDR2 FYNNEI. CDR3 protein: CASSYLPLIGTGGNEQYF. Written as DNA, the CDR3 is TGTGCCAGCAGTTACCTACCCCTAATCGGGACAGGGGGCAACGAGCAGTACTTC. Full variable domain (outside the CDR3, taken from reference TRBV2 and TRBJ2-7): EPEVTQTPSHQVTQMGQEVILRCVPISNHLYFYWYRQILGQKVEFLVSFYNNEISEKSEIFDDQFSVERPDGSNFTLKIRSTKLEDSAMYFCASSYLPLIGTGGNEQYFGPGTRLTVT.

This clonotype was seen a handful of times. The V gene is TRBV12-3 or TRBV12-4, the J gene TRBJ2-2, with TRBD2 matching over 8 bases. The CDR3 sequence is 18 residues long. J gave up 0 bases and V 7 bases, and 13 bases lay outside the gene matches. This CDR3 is CASTKLGLTSANTGELFF. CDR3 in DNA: TGTGCCAGCACCAAACTAGGGTTGACTAGCGCGAACACCGGGGAGCTGTTTTTT.

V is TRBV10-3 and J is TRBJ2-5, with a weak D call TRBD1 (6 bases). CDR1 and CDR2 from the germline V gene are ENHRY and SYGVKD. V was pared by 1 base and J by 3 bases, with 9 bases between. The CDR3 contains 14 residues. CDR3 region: CAISELGAKETQYF. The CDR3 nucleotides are TGTGCCATCAGTGAGTTGGGGGCAAAAGAGACCCAGTACTTC.

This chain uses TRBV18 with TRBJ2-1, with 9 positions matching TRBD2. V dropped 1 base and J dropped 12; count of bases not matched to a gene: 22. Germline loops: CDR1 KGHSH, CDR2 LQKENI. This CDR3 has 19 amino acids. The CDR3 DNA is TGTGCCAGCTCACCACGTCAGGCTAGCGGGAATGGTATCGAACCAAGGCAGTTCTTC. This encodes CASSPRQASGNGIEPRQFF.

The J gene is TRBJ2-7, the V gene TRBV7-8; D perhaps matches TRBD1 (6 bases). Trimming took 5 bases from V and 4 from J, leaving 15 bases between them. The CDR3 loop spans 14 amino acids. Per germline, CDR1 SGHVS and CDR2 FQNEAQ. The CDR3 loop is CASSPIWTAYEQYF. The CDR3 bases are TGTGCCAGCAGCCCGATATGGACAGCATACGAGCAGTACTTC. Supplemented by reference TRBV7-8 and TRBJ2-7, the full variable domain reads GAGVSQSPRYKVAKRGQDVALRCDPISGHVSLFWYQQALGQGPEFLTYFQNEAQLDKSGLPSDRFFAERPEGSVSTLKIQRTQQEDSAVYLCASSPIWTAYEQYFGPGTRLTVT.

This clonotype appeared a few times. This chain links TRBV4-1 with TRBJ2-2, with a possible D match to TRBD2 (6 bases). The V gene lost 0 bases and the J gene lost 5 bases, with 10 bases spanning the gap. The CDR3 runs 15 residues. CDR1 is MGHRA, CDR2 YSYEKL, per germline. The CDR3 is CASSQEAGGTGELFF. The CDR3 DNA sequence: TGCGCCAGCAGCCAAGAGGCCGGAGGGACCGGGGAGCTGTTTTTT.

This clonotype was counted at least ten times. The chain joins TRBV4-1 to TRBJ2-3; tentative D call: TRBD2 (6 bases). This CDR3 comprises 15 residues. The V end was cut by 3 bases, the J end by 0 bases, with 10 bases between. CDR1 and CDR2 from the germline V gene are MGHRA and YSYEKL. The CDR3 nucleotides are TGCGCCAGCAGCCACGGGGGACTTAGCACAGATACGCAGTATTTT. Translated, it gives CASSHGGLSTDTQYF.

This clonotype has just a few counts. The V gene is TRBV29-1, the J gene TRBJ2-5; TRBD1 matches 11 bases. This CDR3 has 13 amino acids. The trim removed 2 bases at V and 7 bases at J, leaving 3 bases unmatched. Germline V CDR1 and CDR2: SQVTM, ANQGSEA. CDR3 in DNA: TGCAGCGTTGAAAGGGACAGGGGGGGGACCCAGTACTTC. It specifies CSVERDRGGTQYF.

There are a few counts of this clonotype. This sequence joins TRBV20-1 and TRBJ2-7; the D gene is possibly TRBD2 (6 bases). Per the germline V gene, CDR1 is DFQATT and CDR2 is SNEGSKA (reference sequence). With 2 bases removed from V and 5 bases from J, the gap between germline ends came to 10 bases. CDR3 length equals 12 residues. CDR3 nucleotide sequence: TGCAGTGCTAGACCGGGAGCCCACGAGCAGTACTTC. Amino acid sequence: CSARPGAHEQYF.

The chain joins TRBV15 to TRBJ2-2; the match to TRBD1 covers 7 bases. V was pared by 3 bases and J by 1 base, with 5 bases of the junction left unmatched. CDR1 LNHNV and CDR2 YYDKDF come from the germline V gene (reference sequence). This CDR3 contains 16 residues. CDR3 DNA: TGTGCCACCAGCAGGGAGTGGACAGGGAACACCGGGGAGCTGTTTTTT. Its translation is CATSREWTGNTGELFF.

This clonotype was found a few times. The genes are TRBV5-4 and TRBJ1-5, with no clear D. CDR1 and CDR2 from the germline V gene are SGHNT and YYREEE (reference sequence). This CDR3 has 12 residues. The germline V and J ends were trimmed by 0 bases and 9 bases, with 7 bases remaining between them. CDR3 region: CASSLEEGPQHF. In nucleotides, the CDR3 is TGTGCCAGCAGCTTGGAAGAGGGGCCCCAGCATTTT.

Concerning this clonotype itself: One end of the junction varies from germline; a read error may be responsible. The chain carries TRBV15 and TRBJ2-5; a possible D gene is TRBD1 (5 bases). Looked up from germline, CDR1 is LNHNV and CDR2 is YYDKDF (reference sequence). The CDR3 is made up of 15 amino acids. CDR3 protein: CSTSRDPQGGETQYF. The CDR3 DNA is TGTTCCACCAGCAGAGATCCGCAGGGTGGGGAGACCCAGTACTTC.

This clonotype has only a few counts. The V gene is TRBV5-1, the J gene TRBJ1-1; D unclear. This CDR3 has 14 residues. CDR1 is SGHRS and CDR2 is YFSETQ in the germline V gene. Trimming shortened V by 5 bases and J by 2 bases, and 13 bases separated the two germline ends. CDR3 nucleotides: TGCGCCAGCAGGACGGATTCGGCAAACACTGAAGCTTTCTTT. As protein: CASRTDSANTEAFF.

CDR3 nucleotides: TGTGCCAGCAGCTTTCGGGGGAATCGTCCCTACGAGCAGTACTTC. It is translated as CASSFRGNRPYEQYF. This chain joins TRBV7-9 and TRBJ2-7, with D possibly being TRBD2 (6 bases). Deletions cut 3 bases from V and 2 bases from J, with 14 bases between. The CDR3 sequence is 15 residues long. CDR1 is SEHNR, CDR2 FQNEAQ, per germline (reference sequence).

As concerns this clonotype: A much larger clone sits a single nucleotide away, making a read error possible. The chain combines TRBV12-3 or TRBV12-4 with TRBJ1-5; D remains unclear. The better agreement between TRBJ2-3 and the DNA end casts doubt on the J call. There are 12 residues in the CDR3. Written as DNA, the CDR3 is TGTGCCAGCAGGGCAGGAGACCAGCCCCAGTATTTT. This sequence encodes CASRAGDQPQYF.

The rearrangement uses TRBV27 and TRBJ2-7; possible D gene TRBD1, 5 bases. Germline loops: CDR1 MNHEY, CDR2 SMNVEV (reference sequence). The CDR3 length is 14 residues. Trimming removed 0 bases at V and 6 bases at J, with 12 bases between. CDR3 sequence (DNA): TGTGCCAGCAGTTTATCCCAGGGTATAGGCGAGCAGTACTTC. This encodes CASSLSQGIGEQYF.

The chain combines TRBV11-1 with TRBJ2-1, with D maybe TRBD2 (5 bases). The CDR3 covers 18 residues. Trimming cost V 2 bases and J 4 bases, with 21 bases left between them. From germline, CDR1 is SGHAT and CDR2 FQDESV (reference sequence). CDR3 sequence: CASSLPRGSGRHYNEQFF. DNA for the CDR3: TGTGCCAGCAGCTTACCCCGGGGTAGTGGTCGACATTACAATGAGCAGTTCTTC.

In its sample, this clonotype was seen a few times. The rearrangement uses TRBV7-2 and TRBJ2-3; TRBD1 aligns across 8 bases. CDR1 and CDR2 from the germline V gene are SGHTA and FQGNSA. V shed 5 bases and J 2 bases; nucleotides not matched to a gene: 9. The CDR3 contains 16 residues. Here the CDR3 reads CASSNPQGAPTDTQYF. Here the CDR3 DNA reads TGTGCCAGCAGCAACCCCCAGGGGGCGCCCACAGATACGCAGTATTTT.

DNA for the CDR3: TGTGCCAGCAGCTCCACTTGGGTCAATGAGCAGTTCTTC. This translates into CASSSTWVNEQFF. This sequence joins TRBV7-2 and TRBJ2-1; D is unclear. V lost 4 bases and J 6 bases, leaving 10 bases between the germline ends. Germline loops: CDR1 SGHTA, CDR2 FQGNSA. The CDR3 sequence is 13 residues long. The full variable domain, its missing parts supplied by reference TRBV7-2 and TRBJ2-1, is GAGVSQSPSNKVTEKGKDVELRCDPISGHTALYWYRQSLGQGLEFLIYFQGNSAPDKSGLPSDRFSAERTGGSVSTLTIQRTQQEDSAVYLCASSSTWVNEQFFGPGTRLTVL.